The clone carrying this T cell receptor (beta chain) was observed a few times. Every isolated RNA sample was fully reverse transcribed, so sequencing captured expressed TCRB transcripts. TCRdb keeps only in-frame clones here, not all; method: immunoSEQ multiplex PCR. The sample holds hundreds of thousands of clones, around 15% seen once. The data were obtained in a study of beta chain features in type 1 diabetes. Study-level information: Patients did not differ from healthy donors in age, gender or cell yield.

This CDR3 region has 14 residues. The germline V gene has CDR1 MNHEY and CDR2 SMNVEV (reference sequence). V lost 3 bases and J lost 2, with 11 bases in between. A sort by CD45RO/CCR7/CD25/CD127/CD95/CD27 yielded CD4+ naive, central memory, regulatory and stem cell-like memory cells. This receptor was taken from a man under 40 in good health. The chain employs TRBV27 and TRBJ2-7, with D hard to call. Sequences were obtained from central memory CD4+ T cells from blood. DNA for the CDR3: TGTGCCAGCAGTTTCGGCCGTTCGGCCTACGAGCAGTACTTC. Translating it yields CASSFGRSAYEQYF.